These 6 T cell receptor beta chains were sequenced from one sample in a study of cytomegalovirus exposure and HLA in healthy donors. 60 Vbeta and 13 Jbeta primers were used in PCR. Only in-frame clones appear in the TCRdb table, and some are missing; sequencing was by immunoSEQ multiplex PCR. The data show around 210,000 clones, over 75% seen once. The specimen was PBMCs. These receptors came from a boy aged 5-17 years in good health and CMV-seronegative.

The V gene is TRBV6-4, the J gene TRBJ1-2; D unclear. The CDR3 has 15 residues. The V end was cut by 3 bases, the J end by 1 base, with 12 bases between. Germline loops: CDR1 MRHNA, CDR2 SNTAGT. For the CDR3, the DNA is TGTGCCAGCAGTGATATCGCAGGTTATAACTATGGCTACACCTTC. This gives the protein CASSDIAGYNYGYTF.

Only a few counts were recorded for this clone. J is TRBJ1-4 and V is TRBV30; the match to TRBD1 covers 8 bases. J lost 8 bases, V lost 3 bases, and 8 bases had no gene match. The CDR3 is made up of 14 amino acids. Per the germline V gene, CDR1 is GTSNPN and CDR2 is SVGIG (reference sequence). CDR3 protein: CAWSPDRAKEKLFF. CDR3 in DNA: TGTGCCTGGAGCCCGGACAGGGCGAAGGAAAAACTGTTTTTT.

This clone was observed a single time. The chain uses TRBV4-1 and TRBJ2-5, with a tentative D call TRBD2 (6 bases). The end of the DNA fits TRBJ2-7 better, so the J call may be wrong. The CDR3 contains 17 residues. Germline CDR1 reads MGHRA; CDR2 reads YSYEKL. The CDR3 spells CASSLATEGPSSYEQYF. DNA for the CDR3: TGCGCCAGCAGCCTAGCTACGGAGGGACCGAGCTCCTACGAGCAGTACTTC.

This chain joins TRBV7-9 and TRBJ2-7; TRBD2 aligns across 10 bases. Trimming removed 5 bases from V and 3 bases from J; junction bases left unmatched: 13. This CDR3 is 17 amino acids long. Per the germline V gene, CDR1 is SEHNR and CDR2 is FQNEAQ (reference sequence). The CDR3 sequence is CASSQWASGSGYYEQYF. The CDR3 nucleotides read TGTGCCAGCAGCCAATGGGCTAGCGGGAGCGGTTACTACGAGCAGTACTTC.

The rearrangement links TRBV29-1 to TRBJ1-1; unclear D gene. The CDR3 contains 12 residues. Germline CDR1 reads SQVTM; CDR2 reads ANQGSEA. The V end lost 1 base, the J end lost 7 bases, and 10 bases lay between the germline ends. CDR3: CSVEGQTSEAFF. The CDR3 DNA reads as TGCAGCGTTGAAGGCCAGACAAGTGAAGCTTTCTTT.

The V and J genes are TRBV2 and TRBJ2-2, with TRBD2 as a possible D gene (6 bases). Germline assignment: CDR1 SNHLY and CDR2 FYNNEI. This CDR3 contains 16 residues. V gave up 7 bases and J gave up 4 bases, with 19 bases separating them. This CDR3 is CASNLFGGGTTGELFF. The CDR3, as DNA: TGTGCCAGCAACCTCTTCGGGGGAGGTACCACCGGGGAGCTGTTTTTT.